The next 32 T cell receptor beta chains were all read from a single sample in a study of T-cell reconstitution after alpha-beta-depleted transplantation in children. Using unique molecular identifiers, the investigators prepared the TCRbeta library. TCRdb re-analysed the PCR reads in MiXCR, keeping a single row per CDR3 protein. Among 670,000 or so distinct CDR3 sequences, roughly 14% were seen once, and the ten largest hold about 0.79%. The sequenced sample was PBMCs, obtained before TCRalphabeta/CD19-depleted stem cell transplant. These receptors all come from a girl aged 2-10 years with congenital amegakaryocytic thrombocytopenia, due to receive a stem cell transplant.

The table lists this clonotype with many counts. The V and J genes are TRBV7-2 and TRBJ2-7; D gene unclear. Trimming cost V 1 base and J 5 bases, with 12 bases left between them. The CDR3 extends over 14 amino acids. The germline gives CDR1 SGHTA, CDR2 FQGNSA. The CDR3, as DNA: TGTGCCAGCAGCTTAGGCCTAACCCCACACGAGCAGTACTTC. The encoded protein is CASSLGLTPHEQYF.

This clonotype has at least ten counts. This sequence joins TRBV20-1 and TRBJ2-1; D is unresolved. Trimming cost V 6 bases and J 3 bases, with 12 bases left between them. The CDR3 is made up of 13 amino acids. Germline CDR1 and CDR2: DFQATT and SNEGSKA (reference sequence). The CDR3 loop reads CSAPPWGYNEQFF. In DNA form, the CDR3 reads TGCAGTGCCCCTCCGTGGGGCTACAATGAGCAGTTCTTC.

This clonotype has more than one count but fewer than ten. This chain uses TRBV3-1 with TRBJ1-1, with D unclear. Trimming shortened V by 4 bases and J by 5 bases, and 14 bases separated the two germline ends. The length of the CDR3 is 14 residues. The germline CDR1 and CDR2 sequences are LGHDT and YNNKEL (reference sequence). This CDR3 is CASSRAEGRTEAFF. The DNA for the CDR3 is TGTGCCAGCAGCCGAGCGGAAGGGAGGACTGAAGCTTTCTTT.

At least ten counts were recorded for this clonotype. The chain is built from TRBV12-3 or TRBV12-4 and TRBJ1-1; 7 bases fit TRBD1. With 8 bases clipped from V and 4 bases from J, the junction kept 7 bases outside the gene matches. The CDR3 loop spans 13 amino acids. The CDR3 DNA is TGTGCCAGCGGTAGAGGGGGCGGCACTGAAGCTTTCTTT. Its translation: CASGRGGGTEAFF.

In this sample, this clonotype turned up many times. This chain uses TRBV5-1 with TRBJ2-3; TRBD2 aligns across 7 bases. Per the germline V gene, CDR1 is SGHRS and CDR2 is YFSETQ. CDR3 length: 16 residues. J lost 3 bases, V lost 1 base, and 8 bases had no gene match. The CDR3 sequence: CASSLRAGERTDTQYF. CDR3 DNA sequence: TGCGCCAGCAGCTTGCGGGCGGGAGAAAGGACAGATACGCAGTATTTT.

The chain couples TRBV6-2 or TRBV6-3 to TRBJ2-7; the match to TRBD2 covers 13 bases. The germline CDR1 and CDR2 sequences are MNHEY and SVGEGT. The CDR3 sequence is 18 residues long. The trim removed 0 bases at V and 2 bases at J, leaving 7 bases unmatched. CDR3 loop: CASSYSTSGRNNPYEQYF. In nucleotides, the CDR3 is TGTGCCAGCAGTTACTCGACTAGCGGGAGGAACAATCCCTACGAGCAGTACTTC.

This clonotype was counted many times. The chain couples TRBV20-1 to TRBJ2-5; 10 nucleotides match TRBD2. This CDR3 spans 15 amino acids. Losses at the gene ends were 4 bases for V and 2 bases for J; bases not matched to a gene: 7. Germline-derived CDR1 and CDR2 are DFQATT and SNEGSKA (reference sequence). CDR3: CSANPGTSAQETQYF. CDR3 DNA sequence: TGCAGTGCTAACCCCGGGACTAGCGCTCAAGAGACCCAGTACTTC.

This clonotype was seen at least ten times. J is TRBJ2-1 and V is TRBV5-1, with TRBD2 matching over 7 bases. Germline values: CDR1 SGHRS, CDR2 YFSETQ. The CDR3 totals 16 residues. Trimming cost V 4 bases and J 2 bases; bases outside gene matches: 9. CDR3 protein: CASSKGGLVTYNEQFF. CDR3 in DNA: TGCGCCAGCAGCAAGGGTGGACTAGTAACCTACAATGAGCAGTTCTTC.

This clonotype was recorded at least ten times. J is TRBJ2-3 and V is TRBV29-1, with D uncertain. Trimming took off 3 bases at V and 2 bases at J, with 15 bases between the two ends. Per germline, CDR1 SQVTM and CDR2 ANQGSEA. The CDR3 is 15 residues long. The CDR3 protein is CSVEPDKIFTDTQYF. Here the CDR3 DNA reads TGCAGCGTTGAGCCCGACAAAATCTTCACAGATACGCAGTATTTT.

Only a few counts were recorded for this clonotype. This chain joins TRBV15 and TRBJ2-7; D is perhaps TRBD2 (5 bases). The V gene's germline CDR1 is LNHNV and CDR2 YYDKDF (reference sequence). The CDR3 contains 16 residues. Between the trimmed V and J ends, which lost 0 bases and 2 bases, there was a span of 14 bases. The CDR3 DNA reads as TGTGCCACCAGCAGAGAACTATCTAGCCGTACCTACGAGCAGTACTTC. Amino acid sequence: CATSRELSSRTYEQYF.

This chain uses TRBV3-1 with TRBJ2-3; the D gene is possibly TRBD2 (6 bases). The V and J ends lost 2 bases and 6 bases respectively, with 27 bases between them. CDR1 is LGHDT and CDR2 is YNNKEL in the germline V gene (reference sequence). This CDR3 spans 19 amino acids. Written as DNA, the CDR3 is TGTGCCAGCAGCCAACTCGCAGCGGGCCGACTTCCAGCGGAGGATACGCAGTATTTT. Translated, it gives CASSQLAAGRLPAEDTQYF.

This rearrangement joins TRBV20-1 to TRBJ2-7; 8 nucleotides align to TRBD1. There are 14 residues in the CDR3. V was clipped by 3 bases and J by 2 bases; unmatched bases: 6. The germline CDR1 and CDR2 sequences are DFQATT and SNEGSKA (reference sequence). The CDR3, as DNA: TGCAGTGCTAGGCGGGACAGGACAACCTACGAGCAGTACTTC. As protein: CSARRDRTTYEQYF.

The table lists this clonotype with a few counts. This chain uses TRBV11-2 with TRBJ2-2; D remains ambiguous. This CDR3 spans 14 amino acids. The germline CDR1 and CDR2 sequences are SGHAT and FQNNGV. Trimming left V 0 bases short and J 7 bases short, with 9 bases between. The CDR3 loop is CASSLDHRSGELFF. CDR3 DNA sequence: TGTGCCAGCAGCTTAGATCACCGTAGCGGGGAGCTGTTTTTT.

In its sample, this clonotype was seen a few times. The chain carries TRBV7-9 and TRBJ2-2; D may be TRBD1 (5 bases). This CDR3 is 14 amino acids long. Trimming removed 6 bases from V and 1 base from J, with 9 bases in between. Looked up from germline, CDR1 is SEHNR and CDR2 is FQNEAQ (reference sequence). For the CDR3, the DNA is TGTGCCAGCAGACCCGGACAGAACACCGGGGAGCTGTTTTTT. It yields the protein CASRPGQNTGELFF.

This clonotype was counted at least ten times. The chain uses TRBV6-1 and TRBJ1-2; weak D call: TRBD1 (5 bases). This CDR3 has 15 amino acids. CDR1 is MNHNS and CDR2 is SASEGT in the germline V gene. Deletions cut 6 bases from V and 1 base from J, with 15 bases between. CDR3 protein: CASRDPGHNNYGYTF. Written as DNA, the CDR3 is TGTGCCAGCAGGGACCCCGGACACAATAACTATGGCTACACCTTC.

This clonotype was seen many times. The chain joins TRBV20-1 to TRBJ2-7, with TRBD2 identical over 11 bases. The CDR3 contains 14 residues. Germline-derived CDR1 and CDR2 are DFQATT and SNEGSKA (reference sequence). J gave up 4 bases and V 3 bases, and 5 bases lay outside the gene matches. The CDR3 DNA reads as TGCAGTGCTAGTCGGGCTAGCGGGAGGTACGAGCAGTACTTC. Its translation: CSASRASGRYEQYF.

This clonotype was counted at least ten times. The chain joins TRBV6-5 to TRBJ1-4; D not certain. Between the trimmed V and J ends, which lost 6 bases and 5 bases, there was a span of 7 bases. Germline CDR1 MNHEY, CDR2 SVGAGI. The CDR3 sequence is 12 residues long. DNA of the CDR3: TGTGCCAGCAGGCGGCTGAATGAAAAACTGTTTTTT. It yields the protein CASRRLNEKLFF.

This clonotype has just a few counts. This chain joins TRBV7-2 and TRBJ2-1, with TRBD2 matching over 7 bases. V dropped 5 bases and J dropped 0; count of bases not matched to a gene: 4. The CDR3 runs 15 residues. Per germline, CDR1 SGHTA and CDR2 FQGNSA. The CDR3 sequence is CASSARGSSYNEQFF. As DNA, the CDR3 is TGTGCCAGCAGCGCGCGGGGGAGCTCCTACAATGAGCAGTTCTTC.

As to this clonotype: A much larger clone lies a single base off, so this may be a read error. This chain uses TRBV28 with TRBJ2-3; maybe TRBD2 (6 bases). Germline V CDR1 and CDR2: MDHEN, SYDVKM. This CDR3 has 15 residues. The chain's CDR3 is CASSLSRGSRDTQCF. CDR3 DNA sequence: TGTGCCAGCAGTTTAAGTCGGGGGAGTAGAGATACGCAGTGTTTT.

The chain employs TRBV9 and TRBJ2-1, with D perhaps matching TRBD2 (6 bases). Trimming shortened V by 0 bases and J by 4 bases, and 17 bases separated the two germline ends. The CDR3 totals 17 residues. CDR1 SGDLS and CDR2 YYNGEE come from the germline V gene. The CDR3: CASSVDGGTPFYNEQFF. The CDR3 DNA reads TGTGCCAGCAGCGTAGATGGCGGGACGCCCTTTTACAATGAGCAGTTCTTC.

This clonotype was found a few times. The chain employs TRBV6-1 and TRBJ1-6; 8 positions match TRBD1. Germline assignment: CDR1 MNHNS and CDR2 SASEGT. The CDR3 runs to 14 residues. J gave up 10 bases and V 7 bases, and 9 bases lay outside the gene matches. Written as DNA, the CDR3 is TGTGCCAGCAAATCACAGGGGGAACGCTCACCCCTCCACTTT. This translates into CASKSQGERSPLHF.

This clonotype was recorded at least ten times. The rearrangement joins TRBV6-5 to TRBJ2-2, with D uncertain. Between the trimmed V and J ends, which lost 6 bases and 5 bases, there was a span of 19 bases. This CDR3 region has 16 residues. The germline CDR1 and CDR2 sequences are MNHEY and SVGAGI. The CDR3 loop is CASSYASPGTTGELFF. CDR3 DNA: TGTGCCAGCAGCTACGCCTCACCGGGCACTACCGGGGAGCTGTTTTTT.

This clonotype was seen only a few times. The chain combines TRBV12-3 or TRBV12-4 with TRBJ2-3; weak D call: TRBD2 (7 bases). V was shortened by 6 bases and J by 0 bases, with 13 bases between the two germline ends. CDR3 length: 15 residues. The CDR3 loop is CASSSGRGSTDTQYF. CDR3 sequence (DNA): TGTGCCAGCAGCTCAGGGAGGGGGAGCACAGATACGCAGTATTTT.

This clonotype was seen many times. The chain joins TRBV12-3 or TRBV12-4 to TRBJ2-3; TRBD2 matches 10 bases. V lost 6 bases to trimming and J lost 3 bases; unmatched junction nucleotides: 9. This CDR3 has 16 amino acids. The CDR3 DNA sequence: TGTGCCAGCAGCCTATTAGCGGGAGGCTCGACAGATACGCAGTATTTT. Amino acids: CASSLLAGGSTDTQYF.

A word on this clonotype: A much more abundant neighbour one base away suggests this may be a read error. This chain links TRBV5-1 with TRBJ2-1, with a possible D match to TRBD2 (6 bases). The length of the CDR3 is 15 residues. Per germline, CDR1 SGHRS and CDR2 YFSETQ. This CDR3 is CASSPRESTYNDQFF. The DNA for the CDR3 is TGCGCCAGCAGCCCGCGGGAATCTACTTACAATGACCAGTTCTTC.

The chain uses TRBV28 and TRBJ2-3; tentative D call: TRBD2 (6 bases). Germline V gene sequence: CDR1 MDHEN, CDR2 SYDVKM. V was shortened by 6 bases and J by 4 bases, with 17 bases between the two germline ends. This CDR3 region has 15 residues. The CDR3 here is CASSLGEARADTQYF. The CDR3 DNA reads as TGTGCCAGCAGCCTGGGGGAGGCACGGGCAGATACGCAGTATTTT. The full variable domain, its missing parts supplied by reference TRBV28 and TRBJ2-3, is DVKVTQSSRYLVKRTGEKVFLECVQDMDHENMFWYRQDPGLGLRLIYFSYDVKMKEKGDIPEGYSVSREKKERFSLILESASTNQTSMYLCASSLGEARADTQYFGPGTRLTVL.

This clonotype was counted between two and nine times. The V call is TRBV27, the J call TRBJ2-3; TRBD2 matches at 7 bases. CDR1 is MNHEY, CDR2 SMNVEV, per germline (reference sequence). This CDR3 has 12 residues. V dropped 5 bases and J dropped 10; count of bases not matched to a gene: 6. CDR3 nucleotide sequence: TGTGCCAGCAGTCTCGGACTAGGTCCGCAGTATTTT. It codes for CASSLGLGPQYF.

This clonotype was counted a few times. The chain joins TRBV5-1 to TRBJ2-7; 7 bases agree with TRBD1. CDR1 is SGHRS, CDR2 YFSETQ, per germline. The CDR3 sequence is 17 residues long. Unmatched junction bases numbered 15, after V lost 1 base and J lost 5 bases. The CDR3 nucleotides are TGCGCCAGCAGCTTGACCAGAAACCGACAGGGTCCGGACGAGCAGTACTTC. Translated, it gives CASSLTRNRQGPDEQYF.

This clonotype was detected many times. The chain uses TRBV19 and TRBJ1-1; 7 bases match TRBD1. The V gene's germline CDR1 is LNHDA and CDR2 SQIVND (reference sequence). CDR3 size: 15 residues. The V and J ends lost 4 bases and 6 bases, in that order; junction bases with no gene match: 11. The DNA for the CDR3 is TGTGCCAGTAGTAGCCCTCGAGGGGGCGGCGCTGAAGCTTTCTTT. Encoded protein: CASSSPRGGGAEAFF.

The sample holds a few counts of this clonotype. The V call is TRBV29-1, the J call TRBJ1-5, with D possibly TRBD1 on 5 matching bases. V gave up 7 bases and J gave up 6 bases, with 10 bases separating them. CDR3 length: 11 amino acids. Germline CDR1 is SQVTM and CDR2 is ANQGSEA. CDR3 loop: CSGGDGQPQHF. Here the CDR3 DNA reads TGCAGCGGGGGGGATGGTCAGCCCCAGCATTTT.

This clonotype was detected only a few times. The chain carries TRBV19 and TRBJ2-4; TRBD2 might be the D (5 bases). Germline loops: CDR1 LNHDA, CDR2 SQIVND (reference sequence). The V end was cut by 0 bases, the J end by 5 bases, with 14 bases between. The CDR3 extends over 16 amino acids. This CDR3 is CASSIDSRARENIQYF. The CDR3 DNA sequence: TGTGCCAGTAGTATAGATTCGCGGGCTCGGGAAAACATTCAGTACTTC.

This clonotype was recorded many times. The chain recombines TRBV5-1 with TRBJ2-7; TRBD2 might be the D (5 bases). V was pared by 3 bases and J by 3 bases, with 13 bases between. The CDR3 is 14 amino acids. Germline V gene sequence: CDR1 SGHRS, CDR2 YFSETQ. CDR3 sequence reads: CASSSPGSFYEQYF. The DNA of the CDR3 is TGCGCCAGCAGCTCTCCTGGGAGTTTCTACGAGCAGTACTTC.